A single sample gave rise to the 12 T cell receptor beta chains below, sequenced in a study of T cell clonality in common variable immunodeficiency. Sequencing used immunoSEQ multiplex PCR; TCRdb keeps in-frame clones, though not all of them. The sample has 42,000 or so clones, none seen only once. What was sequenced was peripheral blood mononuclear cells. These receptors all stem from a person between 18 and 75 years old in good health.

This clone was found a few times. The read is 3 residues too short to cover the CDR3 end, so that end is filled in from the germline J gene. This chain connects TRBV30 to TRBJ1-2, with TRBD1 as a possible D gene (5 bases). CDR1 and CDR2 (germline): GTSNPN, SVGIG (reference sequence). The CDR3 length is 15 residues. The CDR3 bases that were read are TGTGCCTGGACTACCGGGACTAGCTCCTACAATGAC. It specifies CAWTTGTSSYND. The whole CDR3 reads CAWTTGTSSYNDYTF.

This clone appeared many times. The read falls 3 residues short of the CDR3 end, and the missing part is taken from the germline J gene. This chain joins TRBV20-1 and TRBJ2-1; 9 bases line up with TRBD1. The length of the CDR3 is 15 residues. The trim removed 4 bases at V and 4 bases at J, leaving 8 bases unmatched. Germline CDR1 and CDR2: DFQATT and SNEGSKA (reference sequence). The CDR3 here is CSATPVGTGYNEQFF. The DNA read from the CDR3 is TGCAGTGCTACCCCCGTTGGGACAGGGTACAATGAG.

This clone was counted many times. The read halts 3 residues ahead of the CDR3 end, with the missing end drawn from the germline J gene. The chain is built from TRBV6-1 and TRBJ2-5; TRBD2 matches 8 bases. V dropped 4 bases and J dropped 4; count of bases not matched to a gene: 5. The length of the CDR3 is 14 residues. Germline lookup yields CDR1 MNHNS and CDR2 SASEGT. The CDR3 DNA, read in part, is TGTGCCAGCAGTGGACGAGCGGGAGCAGAGACC. As protein: CASSGRAGAET. The full-length CDR3 reads as CASSGRAGAETQYF.

There are many counts of this clone. Coverage ceases 3 residues before the CDR3 finishes, and the germline J gene fills in the end. This chain joins TRBV12-3 or TRBV12-4 and TRBJ1-2; 7 bases are shared with TRBD1. This CDR3 region has 13 residues. The V segment lost 5 bases and the J segment 7 bases; nucleotides outside the gene matches: 7. This CDR3 is CASSIHRGGGYTF. The DNA read from the CDR3 is TGTGCCAGCAGTATTCACAGGGGTGGTGGC.

The table lists this clone with many counts. The read terminates 3 residues ahead of where the CDR3 ends, so the germline J gene completes it. The rearrangement uses TRBV14 and TRBJ2-2; possible D gene TRBD2, 5 bases. Trimming took off 1 base at V and 5 bases at J, with 8 bases between the two ends. The CDR3 covers 14 residues. Germline-derived CDR1 and CDR2 are SGHDN and FVKESK. CDR3 amino acids: CASSQVRGTGELFF. CDR3 bases read: TGTGCCAGCAGCCAAGTTCGGGGTACCGGGGAG.

This clone has at least ten counts. The junction departs from germline at one end; a sequencing error may be responsible. The CDR3 end falls 3 residues outside the read, so it is completed with the germline J gene. The chain joins TRBV4-2 to TRBJ1-2, with 7 bases that match TRBD1. Germline CDR1 reads LGHNA; CDR2 reads YNFKEQ. The CDR3 is 17 amino acids. CDR3 DNA, as far as it was read: TGCGCCAGCAGCCACGCTGGGGTATCAGGGGGTAACTATGGC. The encoded protein is CASSHAGVSGGNYG. The CDR3 as a whole reads CASSHAGVSGGNYGYTF.

This clone was counted many times. The CDR3 extends 3 residues past the end of the read, so its final part is completed from the germline J gene. J is TRBJ1-1 and V is TRBV5-1; D not resolved. The CDR3 runs 14 residues. V dropped 0 bases and J dropped 3 bases, with 9 bases sitting between them. Per the germline V gene, CDR1 is SGHRS and CDR2 is YFSETQ. The CDR3 bases that were read are TGCGCCAGCAGCTTGGGGTCGGACTACACTGAA. Translated, it gives CASSLGSDYTE. The entire CDR3 reads CASSLGSDYTEAFF.

This clone was counted ten times or more. The sequence runs out 3 residues before the end of the CDR3; the remainder is reconstructed from the germline J gene. The V and J genes are TRBV19 and TRBJ1-2, with 9 bases fitting TRBD1. This CDR3 is 15 amino acids long. Germline loops: CDR1 LNHDA, CDR2 SQIVND (reference sequence). V lost 5 bases and J lost 0; bases outside the gene matches: 4. CDR3 DNA (partial): TGTGCCAGTAGTCCCCGGGACAGGGCTAACTATGGC. It encodes CASSPRDRANYG. In full, the CDR3 is CASSPRDRANYGYTF.

This clone was counted many times. The read terminates 3 residues before the CDR3 end, so the remaining end is supplied by the germline J gene. The genes are TRBV20-1 and TRBJ2-7; 7 nucleotides align to TRBD2. V lost 6 bases, J lost 0 bases, and 5 bases stayed unmatched. Germline CDR1 is DFQATT and CDR2 is SNEGSKA (reference sequence). The CDR3 extends over 13 amino acids. CDR3 in amino acids: CSAATGGSYEQYF. CDR3 DNA, as far as it was read: TGCAGTGCCGCAACGGGGGGCTCCTACGAG.

Ten or more counts support this clone. The read terminates 3 residues ahead of where the CDR3 ends, so the germline J gene completes it. The chain is built from TRBV6-1 and TRBJ2-7; TRBD1 aligns across 10 bases. Germline CDR1 is MNHNS and CDR2 is SASEGT. V lost 3 bases and J lost 2; bases outside the gene matches: 4. This CDR3 contains 15 residues. The CDR3 sequence: CASSEETGGPYEQYF. The covered CDR3 bases are TGTGCCAGCAGTGAGGAGACAGGGGGCCCCTACGAG.

At least ten counts were recorded for this clone. The read ends 3 residues before the CDR3 terminus; that terminus is restored from the germline J gene. V usage is TRBV19 and J usage is TRBJ2-7; tentatively, D is TRBD1 or TRBD2 (5 bases each). Per germline, CDR1 LNHDA and CDR2 SQIVND (reference sequence). V gave up 5 bases and J gave up 0 bases, with 20 bases separating them. This CDR3 is built from 17 residues. The CDR3 DNA, read in part, is TGTGCCAGTAGTCCCTCTCGGCGAGGGGCGCCCTCCTACGAG. The encoded protein is CASSPSRRGAPSYE. The whole CDR3 is CASSPSRRGAPSYEQYF.

This clone has ten or more counts. The read ends 3 residues before the CDR3 terminus; that terminus is restored from the germline J gene. The rearrangement joins TRBV19 to TRBJ1-1; unclear D gene. The CDR3 extends over 13 amino acids. V shed 3 bases and J shed 2 bases, with 7 bases lying between them. The germline V gene encodes CDR1 LNHDA and CDR2 SQIVND (reference sequence). The part of the CDR3 DNA that was read is TGTGCCAGTAGTATTACAGTAAACACTGAA. The encoded protein is CASSITVNTE. The full CDR3 is CASSITVNTEAFF. Supplemented by reference TRBV19 and TRBJ1-1, the full variable domain reads DGGITQSPKYLFRKEGQNVTLSCEQNLNHDAMYWYRQDPGQGLRLIYYSQIVNDFQKGDIAEGYSVSREKKESFPLTVTSAQKNPTAFYLCASSITVNTEAFFGQGTRLTVV.